This is a list of T cell receptor beta chains from one sample in a study of CD8+CD57+ T cells in acquired aplastic anemia. A single record per CDR3 protein comes from TCRdb applying MiXCR to the reads. Among 150,000 to 200,000 distinct CDR3 sequences listed, 48% were seen once. Sequencing was performed on sorted CD4+, CD8+, or CD8+CD57+ T cells (not recorded which) from PBMCs. The receptors stem from a human donor with aplastic anemia. Each CDR3 is given with its conserved first and last residue. D genes are given only for firm matches. Size values are once, few and many counts, or a class for expanded clones, and some rows have none.

abundance	d_gene	v_gene	j_gene	CDR3aa	CDR3nt
.	.	TRBV28	TRBJ2-5	CASGPSQTQYF	TGTGCCAGCGGACCCTCCCAGACCCAGTACTTC
.	.	TRBV7-6	TRBJ2-2	CASSLANRVDTGELFF	TGTGCCAGCAGCTTAGCGAACAGGGTGGACACCGGGGAGCTGTTTTTT
few	TRBD2	TRBV20-1	TRBJ2-1	CSASGGGEQFF	TGCAGTGCTAGCGGGGGGGGTGAGCAGTTCTTC
few	TRBD1	TRBV29-1	TRBJ1-1	CSVTGQGFSEAFF	TGCAGCGTGACGGGACAGGGATTTTCTGAAGCTTTCTTT
many	.	TRBV19	TRBJ1-2	CASSIEARNYGYTF	TGTGCCAGTAGTATAGAGGCCCGAAACTATGGCTACACCTTC
.	TRBD2	TRBV27	TRBJ2-7	CASSPGGQRYEQYF	TGTGCCAGCAGCCCGGGGGGGCAAAGGTACGAGCAGTACTTC
.	.	TRBV7-8	TRBJ1-5	CASSHNREPSNQPQHF	TGTGCCAGCAGCCATAACAGGGAGCCTAGCAATCAGCCCCAGCATTTT
.	.	TRBV15	TRBJ2-2	CATREVAGELFF	TGTGCCACCAGGGAGGTGGCCGGGGAGCTGTTTTTT
.	.	TRBV24-1	TRBJ2-1	CATSDLAARGYNEQFF	TGTGCCACCAGTGATTTGGCAGCGCGTGGCTACAATGAGCAGTTCTTC
.	.	TRBV29-1	TRBJ2-1	CSVEEWGQFF	TGCAGCGTTGAAGAGTGGGGACAGTTCTTC
.	.	TRBV20-1	TRBJ1-5	CSATTPDQPQHF	TGCAGTGCTACCACGCCCGATCAGCCCCAGCATTTT
few	.	TRBV18	TRBJ2-2	CASSPFTAGELFF	TGTGCCAGCTCACCATTTACGGCCGGGGAGCTGTTTTTT
.	.	TRBV9	TRBJ1-2	CASSVAGGSGYTF	TGTGCCAGCAGCGTAGCTGGGGGATCTGGCTACACCTTC
few	TRBD1	TRBV18	TRBJ2-7	CASSPRQGADEQYF	TGTGCCAGCTCACCAAGACAGGGGGCCGACGAGCAGTACTTC
.	.	TRBV27	TRBJ2-3	CATAHPAGGTDTQYF	TGTGCCACCGCGCATCCGGCAGGCGGGACAGATACGCAGTATTTT
.	TRBD2	TRBV7-9	TRBJ2-7	CASSQDGTSCEQYF	TGTGCCAGCAGCCAAGACGGGACTAGTTGCGAGCAGTACTTC
few	TRBD1	TRBV2	TRBJ1-2	CASSFSDRVTGYTF	TGTGCCAGCAGCTTTTCTGACAGGGTGACTGGCTACACCTTC
many	.	TRBV12-3/TRBV12-4	TRBJ1-5	CASSLERGRSQPQHF	TGTGCCAGCAGTTTGGAGCGGGGGAGAAGTCAGCCCCAGCATTTT
.	TRBD1	TRBV19	TRBJ2-3	CASSFAGTAVTDTQYF	TGTGCCAGTAGTTTCGCCGGGACAGCTGTCACAGATACGCAGTATTTT
.	.	TRBV5-1	TRBJ2-5	CASRRTRTQETQYF	TGCGCCAGCAGGCGAACTAGAACCCAAGAGACCCAGTACTTC
many	.	TRBV20-1	TRBJ1-1	CSARLQGAAAFF	TGCAGTGCTAGACTGCAGGGAGCCGCGGCTTTCTTT
.	TRBD1	TRBV3-1	TRBJ1-4	CASSQRTGSLEKLFF	TGTGCCAGCAGCCAGAGGACAGGGAGTCTGGAAAAACTGTTTTTT
many	TRBD1	TRBV19	TRBJ2-4	CATIGTAFPSIQYF	TGTGCCACAATCGGGACAGCGTTCCCCAGCATTCAGTACTTC
few	.	TRBV18	TRBJ2-7	CASSPQMGYGTYEQYF	TGTGCCAGCTCACCACAGATGGGTTACGGGACCTACGAGCAGTACTTC
many	TRBD2	TRBV20-1	TRBJ2-5	CSARGWGTSGQETQYF	TGCAGTGCTAGAGGGTGGGGTACTAGCGGACAAGAGACCCAGTACTTC
many	TRBD2	TRBV20-1	TRBJ2-1	CSAREGTSYNEQFF	TGCAGTGCTAGAGAGGGGACTAGCTACAATGAGCAGTTCTTC